The source of this T cell receptor (beta chain) is a study of T cell repertoires in aging, cancer and after chemotherapy. Study findings and constraints: Lymphoid organ infiltration in hematological cancer patients may impair thymic emigration or peripheral T cell expansion. Healthy donors lost TCR diversity with age mainly through richness, cancer patients through richness and evenness. In each cancer cohort, median generation probability increased across chemotherapy, suggesting thymic output rebounded. The repertoire data cannot show anything about immunological memory following chemotherapy.

A mixed TRB-A/B primer pool amplified rearranged TRB by multiplex touch-down PCR. One entry per CDR3 protein, called by TCRdb with MiXCR from the multiplex PCR reads. Among just over 9,000 distinct CDR3 sequences listed, about 25% were seen once. With 2 bases removed from V and 9 bases from J, the gap between germline ends came to 11 bases. CDR1 and CDR2 from the germline V gene are LNHDA and SQIVND (reference sequence). This CDR3 is built from 13 residues. By share of the sample, this clonotype is medium-sized. Its antigen is still unknown. Peripheral blood genomic DNA, not sorted cells or RNA, was the template.

The V gene is TRBV19, the J gene TRBJ2-1; unclear D gene. The sample consisted of blood. The source of this sequence is a human donor with a blood cancer. The donor label of this sample is uncertain. This CDR3 is CASSIPGSLEQFF. The CDR3 nucleotides read TGTGCCAGTAGTATACCGGGTAGCCTTGAGCAGTTCTTC.